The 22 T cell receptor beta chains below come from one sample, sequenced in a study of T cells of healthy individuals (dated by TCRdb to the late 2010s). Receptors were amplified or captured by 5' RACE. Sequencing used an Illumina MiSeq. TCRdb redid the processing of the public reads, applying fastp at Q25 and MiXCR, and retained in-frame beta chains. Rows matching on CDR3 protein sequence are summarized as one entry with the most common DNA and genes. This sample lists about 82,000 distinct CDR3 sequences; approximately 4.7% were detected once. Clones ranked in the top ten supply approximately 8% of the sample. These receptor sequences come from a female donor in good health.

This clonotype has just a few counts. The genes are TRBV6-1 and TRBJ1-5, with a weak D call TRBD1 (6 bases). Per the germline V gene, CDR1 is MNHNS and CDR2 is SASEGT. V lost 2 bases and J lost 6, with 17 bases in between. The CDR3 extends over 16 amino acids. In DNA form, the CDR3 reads TGTGCCAGCAGTGAACCGAACCTGCTACAGGGTCAGCCCCAGCATTTT. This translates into CASSEPNLLQGQPQHF.

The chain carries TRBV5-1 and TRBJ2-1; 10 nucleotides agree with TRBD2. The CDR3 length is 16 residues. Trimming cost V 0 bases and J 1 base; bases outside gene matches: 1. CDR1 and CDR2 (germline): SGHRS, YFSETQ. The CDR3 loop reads CASSLASGGSYNEQFF. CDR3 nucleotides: TGCGCCAGCAGCTTGGCTAGCGGGGGATCCTACAATGAGCAGTTCTTC.

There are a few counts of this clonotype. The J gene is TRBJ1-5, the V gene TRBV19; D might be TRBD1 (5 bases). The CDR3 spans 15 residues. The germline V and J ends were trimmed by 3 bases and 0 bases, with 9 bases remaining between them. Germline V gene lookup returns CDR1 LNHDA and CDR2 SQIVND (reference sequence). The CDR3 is CASSIGAASNQPQHF. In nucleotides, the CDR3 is TGTGCCAGTAGTATTGGGGCAGCTAGCAATCAGCCCCAGCATTTT.

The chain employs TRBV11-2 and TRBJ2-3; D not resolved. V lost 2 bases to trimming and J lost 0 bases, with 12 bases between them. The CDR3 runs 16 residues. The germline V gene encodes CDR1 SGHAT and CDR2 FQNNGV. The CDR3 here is CASSLWGQASTDTQYF. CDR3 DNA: TGTGCCAGCAGCTTATGGGGTCAGGCAAGCACAGATACGCAGTATTTT.

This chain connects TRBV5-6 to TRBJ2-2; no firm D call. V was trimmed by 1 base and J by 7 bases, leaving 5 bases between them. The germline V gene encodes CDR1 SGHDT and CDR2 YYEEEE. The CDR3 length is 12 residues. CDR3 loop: CASSLNGGELFF. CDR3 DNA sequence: TGTGCCAGCAGCTTGAATGGCGGGGAGCTGTTTTTT.

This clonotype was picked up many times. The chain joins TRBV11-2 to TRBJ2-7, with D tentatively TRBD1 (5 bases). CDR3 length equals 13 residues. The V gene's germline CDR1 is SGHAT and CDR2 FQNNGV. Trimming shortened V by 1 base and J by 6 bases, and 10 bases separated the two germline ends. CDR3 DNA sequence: TGTGCCAGCAGCTTAGGCAGGGTAGGCGAGCAGTACTTC. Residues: CASSLGRVGEQYF.

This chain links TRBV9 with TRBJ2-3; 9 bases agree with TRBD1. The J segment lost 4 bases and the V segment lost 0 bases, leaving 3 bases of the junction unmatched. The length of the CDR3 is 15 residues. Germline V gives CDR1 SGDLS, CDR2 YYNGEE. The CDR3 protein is CASSVATGGPDTQYF. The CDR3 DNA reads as TGTGCCAGCAGCGTAGCTACAGGGGGCCCAGATACGCAGTATTTT.

The CDR3 DNA reads as TGTGCCAGCAGCTTAGGGGCTGCAAGGACCTATGGCTACACCTTC. As protein: CASSLGAARTYGYTF. The chain combines TRBV7-9 with TRBJ1-2; D is undetermined. Germline loops: CDR1 SEHNR, CDR2 FQNEAQ (reference sequence). CDR3 length: 15 residues. V shed 1 base and J shed 4 bases, with 13 bases lying between them. Together with reference TRBV7-9 and TRBJ1-2, the CDR3 gives the full variable domain: DTGVSQNPRHKITKRGQNVTFRCDPISEHNRLYWYRQTLGQGPEFLTYFQNEAQLEKSRLLSDRFSAERPKGSFSTLEIQRTEQGDSAMYLCASSLGAARTYGYTFGSGTRLTVV.

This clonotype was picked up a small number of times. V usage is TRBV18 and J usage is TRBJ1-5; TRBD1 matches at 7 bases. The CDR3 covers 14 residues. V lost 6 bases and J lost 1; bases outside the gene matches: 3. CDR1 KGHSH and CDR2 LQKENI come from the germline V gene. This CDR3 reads CASSGQRSNQPQHF. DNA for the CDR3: TGTGCCAGCTCGGGACAGAGAAGCAATCAGCCCCAGCATTTT. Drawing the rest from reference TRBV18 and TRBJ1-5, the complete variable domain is NAGVMQNPRHLVRRRGQEARLRCSPMKGHSHVYWYRQLPEEGLKFMVYLQKENIIDESGMPKERFSAEFPKEGPSILRIQQVVRGDSAAYFCASSGQRSNQPQHFGDGTRLSIL.

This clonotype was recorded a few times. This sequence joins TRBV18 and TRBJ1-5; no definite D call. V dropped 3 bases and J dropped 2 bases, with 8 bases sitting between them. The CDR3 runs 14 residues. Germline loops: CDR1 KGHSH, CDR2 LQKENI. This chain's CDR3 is CASSPKTGNQPQHF. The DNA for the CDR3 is TGTGCCAGCTCACCCAAGACGGGCAATCAGCCCCAGCATTTT.

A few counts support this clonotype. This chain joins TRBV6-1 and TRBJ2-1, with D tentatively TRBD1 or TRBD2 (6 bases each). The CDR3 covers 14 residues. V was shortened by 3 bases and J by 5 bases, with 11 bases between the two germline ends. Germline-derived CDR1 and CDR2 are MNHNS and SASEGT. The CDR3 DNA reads TGTGCCAGCAGTGAGGGGGGCCTCCACAATGAGCAGTTCTTC. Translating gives CASSEGGLHNEQFF.

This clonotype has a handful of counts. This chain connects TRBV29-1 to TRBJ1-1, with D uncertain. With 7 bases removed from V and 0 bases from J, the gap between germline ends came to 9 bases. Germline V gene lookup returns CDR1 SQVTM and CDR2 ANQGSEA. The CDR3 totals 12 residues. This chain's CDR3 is CSATKMNTEAFF. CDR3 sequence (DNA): TGCAGCGCCACAAAGATGAACACTGAAGCTTTCTTT.

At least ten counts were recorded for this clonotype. For the CDR3, the DNA is TGTGCCAGCAGCCCGACTAGCGGTTACGAGCAGTACTTC. This gives the protein CASSPTSGYEQYF. The J gene is TRBJ2-7, the V gene TRBV3-1; 9 positions agree with TRBD2. Per the germline V gene, CDR1 is LGHDT and CDR2 is YNNKEL (reference sequence). The CDR3 consists of 13 residues. With 4 bases clipped from V and 4 bases from J, the junction kept 2 bases outside the gene matches.

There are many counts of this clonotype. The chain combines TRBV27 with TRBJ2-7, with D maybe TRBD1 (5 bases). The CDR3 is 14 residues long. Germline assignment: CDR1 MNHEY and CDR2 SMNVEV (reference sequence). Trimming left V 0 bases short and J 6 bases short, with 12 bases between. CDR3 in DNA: TGTGCCAGCAGTTTATCTACTGTGGGGCGCGAGCAGTACTTC. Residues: CASSLSTVGREQYF.

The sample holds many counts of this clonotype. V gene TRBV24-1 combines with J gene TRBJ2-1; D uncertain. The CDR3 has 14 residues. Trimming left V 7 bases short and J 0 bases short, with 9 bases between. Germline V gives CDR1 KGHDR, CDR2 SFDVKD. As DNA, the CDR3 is TGTGCCACCAGCTCTCTGAGCTCCTACAATGAGCAGTTCTTC. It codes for CATSSLSSYNEQFF.

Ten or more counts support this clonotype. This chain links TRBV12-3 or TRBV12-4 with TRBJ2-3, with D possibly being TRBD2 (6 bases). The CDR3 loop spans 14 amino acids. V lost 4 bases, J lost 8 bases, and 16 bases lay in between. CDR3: CASSSGTPRGTQYF. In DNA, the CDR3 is TGTGCCAGCAGTTCCGGGACTCCCCGCGGTACGCAGTATTTT.

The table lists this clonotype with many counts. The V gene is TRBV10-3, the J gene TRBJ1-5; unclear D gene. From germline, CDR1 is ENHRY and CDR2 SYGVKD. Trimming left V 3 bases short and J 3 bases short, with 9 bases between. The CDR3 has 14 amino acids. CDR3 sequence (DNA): TGTGCCATCAGTGAAGGGATCCTCAATCAGCCCCAGCATTTT. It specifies CAISEGILNQPQHF.

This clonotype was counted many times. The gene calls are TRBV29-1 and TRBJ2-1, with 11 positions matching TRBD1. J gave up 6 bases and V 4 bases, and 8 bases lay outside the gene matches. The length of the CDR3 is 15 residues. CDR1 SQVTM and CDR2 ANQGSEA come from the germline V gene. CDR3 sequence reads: CSVGSPGQGGNEQFF. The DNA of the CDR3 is TGCAGCGTTGGATCCCCGGGACAGGGGGGCAATGAGCAGTTCTTC.

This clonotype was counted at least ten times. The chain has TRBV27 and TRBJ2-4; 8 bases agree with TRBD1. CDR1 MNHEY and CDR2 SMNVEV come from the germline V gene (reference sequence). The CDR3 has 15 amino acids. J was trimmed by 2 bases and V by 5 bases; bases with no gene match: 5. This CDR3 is CASSTRQGSKNIQYF. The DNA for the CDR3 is TGTGCCAGCAGTACCCGACAGGGGTCCAAAAACATTCAGTACTTC.

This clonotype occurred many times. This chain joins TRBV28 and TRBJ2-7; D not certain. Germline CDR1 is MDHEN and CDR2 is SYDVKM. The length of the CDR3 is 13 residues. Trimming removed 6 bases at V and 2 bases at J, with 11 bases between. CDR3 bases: TGTGCCAGCAGCATCTTCGGGCCCTACGAGCAGTACTTC. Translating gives CASSIFGPYEQYF.

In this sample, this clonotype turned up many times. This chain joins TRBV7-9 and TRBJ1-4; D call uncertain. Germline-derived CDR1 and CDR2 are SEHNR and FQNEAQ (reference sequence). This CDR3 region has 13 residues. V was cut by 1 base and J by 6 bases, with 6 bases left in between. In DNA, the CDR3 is TGTGCCAGCAGCTTAGGCGTGGATGAAAAACTGTTTTTT. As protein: CASSLGVDEKLFF.

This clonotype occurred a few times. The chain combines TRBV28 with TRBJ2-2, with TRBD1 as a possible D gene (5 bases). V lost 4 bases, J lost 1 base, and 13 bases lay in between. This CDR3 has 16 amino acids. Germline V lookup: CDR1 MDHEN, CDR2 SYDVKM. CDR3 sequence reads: CASSSTGLGNTGELFF. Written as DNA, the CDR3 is TGTGCCAGCAGTTCCACAGGTTTAGGGAACACCGGGGAGCTGTTTTTT.